This T cell receptor (beta chain) was sequenced during a study of a mutant IDH1 vaccine in newly diagnosed glioma. The study, taken as a whole, reports: Among all patients, vaccine-induced immune responses occurred in over 80%.

Time point meaning: week 23, last vaccination. A single vaccine dose contained 300 ug of mutant IDH1 20-mer peptide, and topical imiquimod was used with it. Every donor had a new WHO grade 3 or 4 astrocytoma that was IDH1-mutant, with loss of nuclear ATRX. Sequenced by immunoSEQ multiplex PCR; TCRdb stores in-frame clones only, minus some. The table includes around 80,000 clones, 75% to 90% detected once. A word on this clone: Antigen: not known.

This CDR3 has 14 residues. Germline CDR1 is SGHNT and CDR2 is YYREEE (reference sequence). J lost 5 bases, V lost 1 base, and 6 bases had no gene match. Sample: PBMCs, taken from a glioma patient whose treatment included an IDH1 peptide vaccine. The genes are TRBV5-4 and TRBJ2-7; 7 nucleotides match TRBD1. The receptor was isolated from a woman between 45 and 65 years old with glioma. The CDR3 DNA reads TGTGCCAGCAGCTTGAGGGGGCGAAGCCACGAGCAGTACTTC. Translation gives CASSLRGRSHEQYF.